The 30 T cell receptor beta chains below all came from one sample that was sequenced in a study of blood T cell repertoires in COVID-19. Produced via immunoSEQ multiplex PCR; TCRdb's table is partial and in-frame only. The data hold 430,000 or so clones, with around nine tenths observed a single time. Specimen: peripheral blood. These receptors were collected from a man aged 18 to 29 with COVID-19, enrolled during active disease.

This chain uses TRBV11-2 with TRBJ2-3; no clear D. This CDR3 contains 15 residues. Trimming cost V 6 bases and J 4 bases, with 17 bases left between them. Germline V gives CDR1 SGHAT, CDR2 FQNNGV. The CDR3 is CASRVENRLPDTQYF. In DNA form, the CDR3 reads TGTGCCAGCAGGGTAGAAAACCGCCTTCCAGATACGCAGTATTTT.

This clone was seen only once. The V gene is TRBV6-1, the J gene TRBJ2-1; 10 bases align to TRBD2. The CDR3 has 16 residues. With V trimmed by 1 base and J by 7 bases, 7 bases remained unmatched. CDR1 is MNHNS, CDR2 SASEGT, per germline. CDR3 protein: CASSEVSLAGRNEQFF. CDR3 DNA: TGTGCCAGCAGTGAAGTATCACTAGCGGGACGAAATGAGCAGTTCTTC.

CDR3 loop: CATSDFYSTDTQYF. In nucleotides, the CDR3 is TGTGCCACCAGTGATTTTTATTCCACAGATACGCAGTATTTT. The rearrangement uses TRBV24-1 and TRBJ2-3, with D unclear. This CDR3 has 14 amino acids. Trimming removed 1 base from V and 2 bases from J, with 6 bases in between. CDR1 and CDR2 from the germline V gene are KGHDR and SFDVKD.

This clone occurred a few times. V usage is TRBV19 and J usage is TRBJ1-6, with TRBD1 identical over 8 bases. The CDR3 consists of 15 residues. CDR1 and CDR2 (germline): LNHDA, SQIVND (reference sequence). V lost 6 bases to trimming and J lost 8 bases; unmatched junction nucleotides: 9. DNA for the CDR3: TGTGCCAGTAGGTCCCGGCAGGGGGCTTATTCACCCCTCCACTTT. The encoded protein is CASRSRQGAYSPLHF.

The chain employs TRBV2 and TRBJ1-1, with 7 bases aligning to TRBD1. This CDR3 is 14 amino acids long. Looked up from germline, CDR1 is SNHLY and CDR2 is FYNNEI. After removal of 4 bases from V and 5 bases from J, the junction contained 7 bases not matched to a gene. The CDR3 DNA follows: TGTGCCAGCAGTGGTCAAGGGGGCGGAACTGAAGCTTTCTTT. Its translation is CASSGQGGGTEAFF. The full variable domain, completed using reference TRBV2 and TRBJ1-1, is EPEVTQTPSHQVTQMGQEVILRCVPISNHLYFYWYRQILGQKVEFLVSFYNNEISEKSEIFDDQFSVERPDGSNFTLKIRSTKLEDSAMYFCASSGQGGGTEAFFGQGTRLTVV.

The chain employs TRBV20-1 and TRBJ2-1; 8 bases agree with TRBD2. CDR1 is DFQATT and CDR2 is SNEGSKA in the germline V gene (reference sequence). The CDR3 sequence is 16 residues long. V shed 3 bases, J shed 7 bases, and the junction held 14 bases outside the gene matches. CDR3 sequence reads: CSASLARGGLGNEQFF. CDR3 nucleotide sequence: TGCAGTGCTAGTTTGGCCCGGGGGGGGTTAGGGAATGAGCAGTTCTTC.

The chain combines TRBV19 with TRBJ1-6; possible D gene TRBD1, 6 bases. This CDR3 contains 14 residues. Germline CDR1 reads LNHDA; CDR2 reads SQIVND (reference sequence). Trimming stripped 9 bases from V and 6 bases from J, with 15 bases between. This chain's CDR3 is CASRPGHLNSPLHF. The CDR3 DNA reads as TGTGCCAGCCGACCGGGACACCTTAATTCACCCCTCCACTTT.

This chain connects TRBV2 to TRBJ2-5, with 7 bases aligning to TRBD2. The V gene end was trimmed by 6 bases and the J gene end by 1 base; junction bases not matched to a gene: 11. This CDR3 is built from 16 residues. Germline V gene data show CDR1 as SNHLY and CDR2 as FYNNEI. This CDR3 reads CASRDNLAGPQETQYF. The CDR3 DNA follows: TGTGCCAGCAGGGATAATTTAGCGGGTCCCCAAGAGACCCAGTACTTC. The full variable domain, in which reference TRBV2 and TRBJ2-5 provide the parts outside the CDR3, is EPEVTQTPSHQVTQMGQEVILRCVPISNHLYFYWYRQILGQKVEFLVSFYNNEISEKSEIFDDQFSVERPDGSNFTLKIRSTKLEDSAMYFCASRDNLAGPQETQYFGPGTRLLVL.

The rearrangement links TRBV5-1 to TRBJ1-6, with D tentatively TRBD1 (6 bases). CDR1 SGHRS and CDR2 YFSETQ come from the germline V gene. V was cut by 0 bases and J by 2 bases, with 9 bases left in between. The CDR3 length is 16 residues. The CDR3 DNA reads as TGCGCCAGCAGCTTGGGCCGGACAGCCTATAATTCACCCCTCCACTTT. This encodes CASSLGRTAYNSPLHF.

The J gene is TRBJ2-5, the V gene TRBV3-1 (or the pseudogene TRBV3-2); D unresolved. This CDR3 spans 14 amino acids. Germline CDR1 and CDR2: LGHDT and YNNKEL (reference sequence). With 0 bases removed from V and 5 bases from J, the gap between germline ends came to 10 bases. The CDR3 sequence is CASSQDHYFETQYF. Written as DNA, the CDR3 is TGTGCCAGCAGCCAAGATCACTACTTCGAGACCCAGTACTTC.

This chain joins TRBV7-8 and TRBJ2-5; D uncertain. This CDR3 is built from 14 residues. Trimming stripped 6 bases from V and 2 bases from J, with 13 bases between. Germline V lookup: CDR1 SGHVS, CDR2 FQNEAQ. The CDR3 sequence is CASRRRELQETQYF. The CDR3, as DNA: TGTGCCAGCAGGCGTCGAGAGTTACAAGAGACCCAGTACTTC.

The chain joins TRBV2 to TRBJ1-1, with 8 bases that match TRBD1. There are 14 residues in the CDR3. Looked up from germline, CDR1 is SNHLY and CDR2 is FYNNEI. Unmatched junction bases numbered 9, after V lost 8 bases and J lost 4 bases. The CDR3 DNA reads TGTGCCAGCCTAGAACAGGGGGAGGTCACTGAAGCTTTCTTT. As protein: CASLEQGEVTEAFF.

This chain connects TRBV20-1 to TRBJ2-7; 7 nucleotides match TRBD2. CDR3 length: 13 amino acids. V was pared by 3 bases and J by 2 bases, with 4 bases of the junction left unmatched. Germline V gene lookup returns CDR1 DFQATT and CDR2 SNEGSKA (reference sequence). This CDR3 reads CSASPGTTYEQYF. CDR3 nucleotide sequence: TGCAGTGCTAGTCCCGGGACTACCTACGAGCAGTACTTC.

As regards this clone: A read error may account for a junction end that differs from germline. The chain combines TRBV27 with TRBJ2-1; 8 positions match TRBD1. CDR1 and CDR2 (germline): MNHEY, SMNVEV (reference sequence). The length of the CDR3 is 17 residues. CDR3 protein: CASSLSTSGQGYNEQFF. CDR3 DNA sequence: TGTGCCAGCAGTCTATCCACTTCCGGACAGGGCTACAATGAGCAGTTCTTC.

J is TRBJ1-5 and V is TRBV6-5; D unclear. The CDR3 spans 13 residues. The germline gives CDR1 MNHEY, CDR2 SVGAGI. Trimming cost V 8 bases and J 0 bases, with 8 bases left between them. The chain's CDR3 is CASVTSSNQPQHF. The CDR3 coding sequence is TGTGCCAGCGTAACAAGTAGCAATCAGCCCCAGCATTTT.

The J gene is TRBJ1-1, the V gene TRBV5-1; possible D gene TRBD1, 5 bases. Germline values: CDR1 SGHRS, CDR2 YFSETQ. V was pared by 1 base and J by 0 bases, with 13 bases between. This CDR3 has 16 residues. The DNA for the CDR3 is TGCGCCAGCAGCTTGTCCCCAGGGAGGGTGAACACTGAAGCTTTCTTT. Translated, it gives CASSLSPGRVNTEAFF.

V gene TRBV19 combines with J gene TRBJ2-3; the match to TRBD1 covers 9 bases. This CDR3 contains 15 residues. Germline V gene data show CDR1 as LNHDA and CDR2 as SQIVND (reference sequence). Trimming at V came to 3 bases and at J to 4 bases, leaving 5 bases not matched to a gene. DNA of the CDR3: TGTGCCAGTAGTATGGGACAGGGAAGGGCAGATACGCAGTATTTT. It translates to CASSMGQGRADTQYF.

The chain uses TRBV14 and TRBJ1-2; D possibly corresponds to TRBD1 (6 bases). Germline V lookup: CDR1 SGHDN, CDR2 FVKESK. V dropped 0 bases and J dropped 4 bases, with 9 bases sitting between them. The CDR3 is 14 residues long. This CDR3 reads CASSQEGAGYGYTF. The CDR3 DNA follows: TGTGCCAGCAGCCAAGAGGGGGCGGGCTATGGCTACACCTTC.

The rearrangement joins TRBV5-4 to TRBJ2-3, with 13 bases fitting TRBD2. The CDR3 runs to 17 residues. Germline V CDR1 and CDR2: SGHNT, YYREEE (reference sequence). The junction had 6 bases not matched to a gene; V was cut back by 0 bases and J by 5 bases. CDR3 DNA: TGTGCCAGCAGCTTGGAACTAGCGGGAGGGCGGGGAGATACGCAGTATTTT. Amino acids: CASSLELAGGRGDTQYF.

The V and J genes are TRBV5-4 and TRBJ2-5; 12 nucleotides agree with TRBD2. CDR3 size: 18 residues. The V gene's germline CDR1 is SGHNT and CDR2 YYREEE (reference sequence). Trimming cost V 4 bases and J 5 bases; bases outside gene matches: 15. The chain's CDR3 is CASSRGRASGGAWETQYF. The CDR3 bases are TGTGCCAGCAGCCGAGGCCGCGCTAGCGGGGGGGCCTGGGAGACCCAGTACTTC.

V usage is TRBV6-1 and J usage is TRBJ1-2; maybe TRBD1 (5 bases). Germline V gene lookup returns CDR1 MNHNS and CDR2 SASEGT. The CDR3 has 15 residues. Between the trimmed V and J ends, which lost 2 bases and 5 bases, there was a span of 15 bases. This chain's CDR3 is CASSENGAGRYGYTF. In nucleotides, the CDR3 is TGTGCCAGCAGTGAAAACGGGGCAGGGAGGTATGGCTACACCTTC.

This chain joins TRBV11-1 and TRBJ2-7; 9 bases align to TRBD1. CDR1 and CDR2 from the germline V gene are SGHAT and FQDESV (reference sequence). The CDR3 runs to 15 residues. Trimming removed 5 bases from V and 4 bases from J; junction bases left unmatched: 9. Written as DNA, the CDR3 is TGTGCCAGCAGCCCGTTACAGGGGGCGCATTACGAGCAGTACTTC. The encoded protein is CASSPLQGAHYEQYF.

This chain joins TRBV30 and TRBJ2-1, with a weak D call TRBD2 (5 bases). The CDR3 loop spans 15 amino acids. Germline lookup yields CDR1 GTSNPN and CDR2 SVGIG (reference sequence). Trimming left V 5 bases short and J 2 bases short, with 16 bases between. The CDR3 DNA reads TGTGCCTGGGGGAAACTAGACCCCGCCTACAATGAGCAGTTCTTC. The encoded protein is CAWGKLDPAYNEQFF.

The V call is TRBV3-1 (or the pseudogene TRBV3-2), the J call TRBJ1-4; TRBD1 agrees at 7 bases. The germline V gene encodes CDR1 LGHDT and CDR2 YNNKEL (reference sequence). The CDR3 sequence is 16 residues long. Unmatched junction bases numbered 7, after V lost 3 bases and J lost 3 bases. The CDR3: CASSHRGTVSNEKLFF. CDR3 DNA: TGTGCCAGCAGCCACAGGGGGACAGTGTCTAATGAAAAACTGTTTTTT.

This sequence joins TRBV9 and TRBJ1-2; D gene uncertain. Trimming shortened V by 0 bases and J by 8 bases, and 8 bases separated the two germline ends. This CDR3 comprises 12 residues. From germline, CDR1 is SGDLS and CDR2 YYNGEE. Here the CDR3 DNA reads TGTGCCAGCAGCGTAGGCGCGGAGGGCTACACCTTC. Translating gives CASSVGAEGYTF.

The chain couples TRBV5-5 to TRBJ1-1; 7 bases are a match to TRBD1. This CDR3 comprises 17 residues. Germline CDR1 SGHKS, CDR2 YYEKEE (reference sequence). The ends lost 4 bases at V and 5 bases at J; junction bases unmatched: 17. CDR3 protein: CASSPRPTDRVRTEAFF. CDR3 nucleotides: TGTGCCAGCAGCCCCCGACCGACCGACAGGGTAAGAACTGAAGCTTTCTTT.

The rearrangement uses TRBV10-1 and TRBJ2-2; 10 bases align to TRBD2. The CDR3 covers 16 residues. J lost 2 bases, V lost 6 bases, and 6 bases had no gene match. The germline gives CDR1 WNHNN, CDR2 SYGVQD (reference sequence). CDR3 loop: CASSGTSDRNTGELFF. DNA for the CDR3: TGCGCCAGCAGCGGGACTAGCGACAGAAACACCGGGGAGCTGTTTTTT.

The gene calls are TRBV19 and TRBJ1-4; TRBD1 matches at 8 bases. The J segment lost 3 bases and the V segment lost 5 bases, leaving 5 bases of the junction unmatched. CDR3 length: 15 amino acids. From germline, CDR1 is LNHDA and CDR2 SQIVND (reference sequence). DNA of the CDR3: TGTGCCAGTAGTTCAGGGGGCACGTCTAATGAAAAACTGTTTTTT. It codes for CASSSGGTSNEKLFF.

The chain has TRBV5-1 and TRBJ1-2; 7 nucleotides align to TRBD1. The J segment lost 8 bases and the V segment lost 0 bases, leaving 7 bases of the junction unmatched. The CDR3 length is 14 residues. Per germline, CDR1 SGHRS and CDR2 YFSETQ. CDR3: CASSLGQGVGGYTF. The CDR3 DNA follows: TGCGCCAGCAGCTTGGGACAGGGAGTAGGAGGCTACACCTTC.

The CDR3 reads CASVMGARVYEQYF. The CDR3 nucleotides are TGTGCCAGCGTGATGGGGGCCCGGGTGTACGAGCAGTACTTC. The chain combines TRBV5-8 with TRBJ2-7, with a tentative D call TRBD1 (6 bases). The CDR3 is 14 residues long. Germline V gene data show CDR1 as SGHTS and CDR2 as YDEGEE. V gave up 7 bases and J gave up 4 bases, with 18 bases separating them.